Presented here are 29 T cell receptor beta chains from one specimen sequenced in a study of identical twins. TCRdb called the 5' RACE reads again in MiXCR, with one record for every CDR3 protein. The data hold around 1.7 million distinct CDR3 sequences, with more than 30% observed a single time. Material for sequencing was cord blood. These receptors originate from a newborn girl in good health.

This chain connects TRBV6-2 or TRBV6-3 to TRBJ1-2; 7 nucleotides agree with TRBD1. The V segment lost 3 bases and the J segment 4 bases; nucleotides outside the gene matches: 5. Germline V gives CDR1 MNHEY, CDR2 SVGEGT. The CDR3 covers 14 residues. The CDR3 nucleotides are TGTGCCAGCAGTTATACGACAGGGCCCTATGGCTACACCTTC. Translating gives CASSYTTGPYGYTF.

The rearrangement links TRBV5-1 to TRBJ1-4; D may be TRBD1 (6 bases). The CDR3 is 16 residues long. Trimming pared 0 bases from V and 0 bases from J, leaving 9 bases between. Per germline, CDR1 SGHRS and CDR2 YFSETQ. CDR3 residues: CASSLAGASTNEKLFF. CDR3 nucleotides: TGCGCCAGCAGCTTGGCGGGGGCCTCAACTAATGAAAAACTGTTTTTT.

This clonotype has just a few counts. The genes are TRBV28 and TRBJ1-2; 10 positions match TRBD1. V gave up 4 bases and J gave up 2 bases; unmatched junction bases: 10. This CDR3 is 17 amino acids long. CDR1 MDHEN and CDR2 SYDVKM come from the germline V gene. The CDR3 loop reads CASSSPGTGARNYGYTF. The CDR3 DNA is TGTGCCAGCAGTTCGCCCGGGACAGGGGCCCGGAACTATGGCTACACCTTC.

This clonotype was picked up a small number of times. The chain couples TRBV4-2 to TRBJ2-3; 10 positions match TRBD2. The CDR3 runs to 17 residues. The V gene end was trimmed by 1 base and the J gene end by 4 bases; junction bases not matched to a gene: 8. Germline V lookup: CDR1 LGHNA, CDR2 YNFKEQ. CDR3: CASSQGRAGGLADTQYF. CDR3 nucleotides: TGTGCCAGCAGCCAAGGAAGAGCGGGAGGGCTCGCAGATACGCAGTATTTT.

This clonotype was recorded a few times. The chain joins TRBV9 to TRBJ2-5, with D perhaps TRBD2 (6 bases). Trimming shortened V by 2 bases and J by 2 bases, and 13 bases separated the two germline ends. Looked up from germline, CDR1 is SGDLS and CDR2 is YYNGEE. This CDR3 is built from 15 residues. The CDR3 region is CASSVRASVQETQYF. The CDR3 DNA is TGTGCCAGCAGCGTCAGGGCTAGCGTACAAGAGACCCAGTACTTC.

This chain uses TRBV4-1 with TRBJ1-5; D not certain. Trimming left V 0 bases short and J 0 bases short, with 9 bases between. Germline values: CDR1 MGHRA, CDR2 YSYEKL. CDR3 length: 16 amino acids. For the CDR3, the DNA is TGCGCCAGCAGCCAAGATGGACGGATTAGCAATCAGCCCCAGCATTTT. As protein: CASSQDGRISNQPQHF.

The CDR3 DNA reads TGTGCCAGCACCCACGGGGGCACAGATACGCAGTATTTT. Its protein product is CASTHGGTDTQYF. The V call is TRBV12-3 or TRBV12-4, the J call TRBJ2-3; weak D call: TRBD2 (5 bases). The CDR3 contains 13 residues. V lost 7 bases, J lost 1 base, and 9 bases lay in between.

The chain joins TRBV14 to TRBJ2-4, with D hard to call. The last part of the DNA fits TRBJ2-7 better; the J call may be wrong. Germline CDR1 is SGHDN and CDR2 is FVKESK. The CDR3 spans 13 residues. CDR3 coding DNA: TGTGCCAGCAGTCGTCAGCGTCGGAACGAGCAGTACTTC. Encoded protein: CASSRQRRNEQYF.

This rearrangement joins TRBV3-1 to TRBJ2-3; 8 nucleotides line up with TRBD2. The CDR3 is made up of 15 amino acids. The germline gives CDR1 LGHDT, CDR2 YNNKEL (reference sequence). The V gene end was trimmed by 5 bases and the J gene end by 3 bases; junction bases not matched to a gene: 7. CDR3 amino acids: CASSFSAGVTDTQYF. The CDR3 region has the DNA TGTGCCAGCAGCTTCTCAGCGGGGGTGACAGATACGCAGTATTTT.

The J gene is TRBJ2-3, the V gene TRBV6-6, with 13 bases fitting TRBD2. Germline V CDR1 and CDR2: MNHNY, SVGAGI (reference sequence). Unmatched junction bases numbered 3, after V lost 2 bases and J lost 1 base. The CDR3 covers 17 residues. CDR3: CASSYPLAGGRTDTQYF. CDR3 nucleotides: TGTGCCAGCAGTTACCCACTAGCGGGAGGGCGCACAGATACGCAGTATTTT.

The chain is built from TRBV4-2 and TRBJ1-3; 9 positions agree with TRBD1. CDR3 length equals 16 residues. From germline, CDR1 is LGHNA and CDR2 YNFKEQ. Trimming cost V 7 bases and J 0 bases; bases outside gene matches: 7. DNA for the CDR3: TGTGCCAGCACAGAGGGACAGGGATCCTCTGGAAACACCATATATTTT. This gives the protein CASTEGQGSSGNTIYF.

Comments on this clonotype: A read error may account for a junction end that differs from germline. V usage is TRBV5-1 and J usage is TRBJ2-3, with D tentatively TRBD2 (5 bases). CDR1 SGHRS and CDR2 YFSETQ come from the germline V gene. The CDR3 loop spans 15 amino acids. The CDR3 reads CAGSPPLGRTDTQYF. DNA of the CDR3: TGCGCCGGCAGCCCCCCACTAGGCCGCACAGATACGCAGTATTTT.

This clonotype was recorded a few times. The chain joins TRBV2 to TRBJ2-1, with D tentatively TRBD2 (6 bases). V gave up 3 bases and J gave up 5 bases, with 11 bases separating them. The CDR3 loop spans 14 amino acids. In germline, CDR1 is SNHLY, CDR2 FYNNEI. CDR3 coding DNA: TGTGCCAGCAGTGACCGGGACTTGGACAATGAGCAGTTCTTC. As protein: CASSDRDLDNEQFF.

As concerns this clonotype: One base separates it from a far larger clone, so it is likely a read error. The chain joins TRBV6-2 or TRBV6-3 to TRBJ2-3; 10 nucleotides line up with TRBD1. The CDR3 covers 15 residues. CDR1 MNHEY and CDR2 SVGEGT come from the germline V gene. V lost 7 bases, J lost 1 base, and 5 bases stayed unmatched. The CDR3 DNA sequence: TGTGCCAGCAACCCCGGGACAGGGGGCACAGATACGCAGTATTTT. This sequence encodes CASNPGTGGTDTQYF.

This clonotype was counted between two and nine times. This chain uses TRBV29-1 with TRBJ2-7; D is tentatively TRBD1 or TRBD2 (6 bases each). V lost 7 bases, J lost 4 bases, and 17 bases lay in between. Germline CDR1 and CDR2: SQVTM and ANQGSEA. This CDR3 spans 13 amino acids. The CDR3 here is CSGSLGGWYEQYF. The CDR3 DNA sequence: TGCAGCGGCAGTTTAGGGGGGTGGTACGAGCAGTACTTC.

This chain uses TRBV5-5 with TRBJ2-5; D is undetermined. The end of the DNA is better explained by TRBJ2-7, so the J call may be wrong. This CDR3 spans 14 amino acids. The V gene's germline CDR1 is SGHKS and CDR2 YYEKEE (reference sequence). CDR3 sequence: CASSIPLPGYEQYF. The CDR3 DNA is TGTGCCAGCAGCATACCACTTCCGGGCTACGAGCAGTACTTC.

The gene calls are TRBV20-1 and TRBJ2-5; the match to TRBD1 covers 8 bases. CDR1 is DFQATT, CDR2 SNEGSKA, per germline (reference sequence). The junction had 7 bases not matched to a gene; V was cut back by 5 bases and J by 2 bases. The length of the CDR3 is 14 residues. In DNA form, the CDR3 reads TGCAGTGCTCCCGGGACAGGAGTACAAGAGACCCAGTACTTC. Translated, it gives CSAPGTGVQETQYF.

This clonotype has more than one count but fewer than ten. The V call is TRBV28, the J call TRBJ2-3; D unresolved. The CDR3 runs 14 residues. The ends were cut back, 7 bases at V and 0 bases at J, with 11 bases in the middle. The germline V gene has CDR1 MDHEN and CDR2 SYDVKM. This CDR3 reads CASTLPSSTDTQYF. In DNA form, the CDR3 reads TGTGCCAGCACCCTACCCAGTAGCACAGATACGCAGTATTTT. The variable domain in full, with the rest retrieved from reference TRBV28 and TRBJ2-3, is DVKVTQSSRYLVKRTGEKVFLECVQDMDHENMFWYRQDPGLGLRLIYFSYDVKMKEKGDIPEGYSVSREKKERFSLILESASTNQTSMYLCASTLPSSTDTQYFGPGTRLTVL.

This chain joins TRBV20-1 and TRBJ2-1, with a possible D match to TRBD2 (6 bases). The CDR3 extends over 13 amino acids. Trimming removed 3 bases from V and 8 bases from J, with 14 bases in between. The V gene's germline CDR1 is DFQATT and CDR2 SNEGSKA (reference sequence). The CDR3 region is CSARKARRDEQFF. For the CDR3, the DNA is TGCAGTGCTAGGAAGGCTAGGAGGGATGAGCAGTTCTTC.

This clonotype was recorded at least ten times. V gene TRBV3-1 combines with J gene TRBJ2-5, with 8 positions matching TRBD1. V lost 0 bases and J lost 1; bases outside the gene matches: 7. This CDR3 is built from 17 residues. The germline CDR1 and CDR2 sequences are LGHDT and YNNKEL (reference sequence). DNA for the CDR3: TGTGCCAGCAGCCAAGAGAGACAGGGGAGGTTCCAAGAGACCCAGTACTTC. The encoded protein is CASSQERQGRFQETQYF.

The table lists this clonotype with a few counts. The J gene is TRBJ1-5, the V gene TRBV5-5; D may be TRBD1 (6 bases). CDR1 SGHKS and CDR2 YYEKEE come from the germline V gene (reference sequence). The CDR3 is 16 amino acids. Trimming removed 1 base from V and 4 bases from J, with 15 bases in between. This chain's CDR3 is CASSLYPGDFNQPQHF. The CDR3 DNA reads TGTGCCAGCAGCTTGTACCCAGGGGATTTTAATCAGCCCCAGCATTTT.

This chain connects TRBV12-3 or TRBV12-4 to TRBJ2-1, with TRBD2 identical over 12 bases. The CDR3 has 15 amino acids. Trimming cost V 4 bases and J 7 bases; bases outside gene matches: 5. CDR3 DNA sequence: TGTGCCAGCAGTTCCGGACTAGCGGGGACTAATGAGCAGTTCTTC. Amino acid sequence: CASSSGLAGTNEQFF.

This sequence joins TRBV10-3 and TRBJ2-3; 10 bases agree with TRBD2. Trimming removed 4 bases from V and 0 bases from J; junction bases left unmatched: 7. The length of the CDR3 is 17 residues. Germline V CDR1 and CDR2: ENHRY, SYGVKD. The CDR3 loop reads CAISASATSGSTDTQYF. The CDR3 DNA is TGTGCCATCAGTGCATCGGCGACTAGCGGGAGCACAGATACGCAGTATTTT.

This clonotype appeared a few times. The CDR3 sequence is CSASPSGGISYGYTF. In DNA, the CDR3 is TGCAGTGCTAGCCCCAGTGGGGGGATTTCCTATGGCTACACCTTC. V and J are TRBV20-1 and TRBJ1-2; tentative D call: TRBD1 (5 bases). CDR1 and CDR2 (germline): DFQATT, SNEGSKA (reference sequence). Trimming stripped 3 bases from V and 4 bases from J, with 18 bases between. This CDR3 is built from 15 residues.

V is TRBV29-1 and J is TRBJ2-7, with unresolved D. V was cut by 3 bases and J by 3 bases, with 6 bases left in between. The CDR3 is made up of 11 amino acids. Germline V gives CDR1 SQVTM, CDR2 ANQGSEA. The DNA for the CDR3 is TGCAGCGTTGAGTCGAACTACGAGCAGTACTTC. Translating it yields CSVESNYEQYF.

On this clonotype: One junction end disagrees with the germline gene, perhaps due to a read error. The genes are TRBV9 and TRBJ2-1, with 9 bases lining up with TRBD2. CDR3 size: 18 residues. Germline-derived CDR1 and CDR2 are SGDLS and YYNGEE. CDR3 DNA sequence: TGTGTCAGCAGCGGTCGTGGAAGGACTAGCGACTCCTACAATGAGCAGTTCTTC. This codes for CVSSGRGRTSDSYNEQFF.

The genes are TRBV6-1 and TRBJ1-2, with D maybe TRBD1 (5 bases). This CDR3 contains 15 residues. The germline V gene encodes CDR1 MNHNS and CDR2 SASEGT. V lost 2 bases, J lost 6 bases, and 16 bases lay in between. CDR3: CASSERRGPGNGYTF. Written as DNA, the CDR3 is TGTGCCAGCAGTGAAAGAAGGGGTCCTGGGAATGGCTACACCTTC.

This clonotype has only a few counts. This chain links TRBV21-1 with TRBJ1-6; the table's D call, TRBD1, was not checked against the DNA. TRBV21-1 is classified as a pseudogene. CDR3 length equals 18 residues. The CDR3 nucleotides read TGTGCCAGCAGCAATTATTCCCGGGACAGAGATTATAATTCACCCCTCCACTTT. This encodes CASSNYSRDRDYNSPLHF.

There are a few counts of this clonotype. This CDR3 is CASSSVKETQYF. The CDR3 DNA follows: TGCGCCAGCAGCTCGGTAAAAGAGACCCAGTACTTC. This chain joins TRBV5-1 and TRBJ2-5; D is undetermined. Germline V gene lookup returns CDR1 SGHRS and CDR2 YFSETQ. V was clipped by 3 bases and J by 3 bases, with 6 bases between them. The length of the CDR3 is 12 residues.